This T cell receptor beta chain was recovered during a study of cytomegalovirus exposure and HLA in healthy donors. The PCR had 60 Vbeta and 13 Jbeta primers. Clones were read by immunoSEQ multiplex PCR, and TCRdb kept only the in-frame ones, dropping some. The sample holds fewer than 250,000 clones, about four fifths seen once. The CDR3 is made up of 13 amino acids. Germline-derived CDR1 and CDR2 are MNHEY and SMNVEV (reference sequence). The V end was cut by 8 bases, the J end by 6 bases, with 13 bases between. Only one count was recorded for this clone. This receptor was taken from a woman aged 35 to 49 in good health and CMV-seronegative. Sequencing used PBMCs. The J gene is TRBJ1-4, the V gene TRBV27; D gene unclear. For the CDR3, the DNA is TGTGCCAGCGGTCGGAGGAGACATGAAAAACTGTTTTTT. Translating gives CASGRRRHEKLFF.